A single sample gave rise to the 12 T cell receptor beta chains below, sequenced in a study of a mutant IDH1 vaccine in newly diagnosed glioma. Generated by immunoSEQ multiplex PCR, the TCRdb table keeps only in-frame clones and is missing some. The sample has around 88,000 clones, about 82% seen once. Time point denoted: baseline, week 1 (first vaccination visit). Treatment specified: pre-vaccination baseline after standard-of-care therapy. This material consisted of PBMCs, taken from a glioma patient treated with radiotherapy, temozolomide or both. These receptors all stem from a man aged 35 to 55 with glioma.

There are a few counts of this clone. V usage is TRBV4-3 and J usage is TRBJ1-1, with D uncertain. The CDR3 has 13 residues. CDR1 is LGHNA, CDR2 YSLEER, per germline. V was clipped by 0 bases and J by 8 bases, with 10 bases between them. In DNA, the CDR3 is TGCGCCAGCAGCCAAGATAGTGCGACGGAAGCTTTCTTT. This gives the protein CASSQDSATEAFF.

This chain connects TRBV9 to TRBJ2-1; 9 nucleotides agree with TRBD2. The CDR3 is made up of 15 amino acids. Germline assignment: CDR1 SGDLS and CDR2 YYNGEE. V was clipped by 0 bases and J by 8 bases; unmatched bases: 6. Written as DNA, the CDR3 is TGTGCCAGCAGCGTAGTTGGTAGCGGGAGTGATGAGCAGTTCTTC. It codes for CASSVVGSGSDEQFF.

This sequence joins TRBV18 and TRBJ1-1; D is uncertain. V gave up 3 bases and J gave up 4 bases, with 18 bases separating them. The germline V gene encodes CDR1 KGHSH and CDR2 LQKENI. CDR3 length: 16 residues. DNA for the CDR3: TGTGCCAGCTCACCTCTGTTTAAGGGAGAGGGCACTGAAGCTTTCTTT. Translation: CASSPLFKGEGTEAFF.

V is TRBV5-6 and J is TRBJ1-1, with D unclear. This CDR3 comprises 13 residues. Germline lookup yields CDR1 SGHDT and CDR2 YYEEEE. The ends were cut back, 0 bases at V and 0 bases at J, with 3 bases in the middle. The DNA for the CDR3 is TGTGCCAGCAGCTTGGAGATGAACACTGAAGCTTTCTTT. Translating it yields CASSLEMNTEAFF. The entire variable domain, with the rest obtained from reference TRBV5-6 and TRBJ1-1, is as follows: DAGVTQSPTHLIKTRGQQVTLRCSPKSGHDTVSWYQQALGQGPQFIFQYYEEEERQRGNFPDRFSGHQFPNYSSELNVNALLLGDSALYLCASSLEMNTEAFFGQGTRLTVV.

The V call is TRBV6-5, the J call TRBJ2-6; D possibly uses TRBD1 or TRBD2 (6 bases each). The CDR3 spans 14 residues. CDR1 and CDR2 (germline): MNHEY, SVGAGI. The V end was cut by 10 bases, the J end by 2 bases, with 12 bases between. Here the CDR3 reads CATYGGAGANVLTF. CDR3 DNA sequence: TGTGCCACCTACGGGGGCGCTGGGGCCAACGTCCTGACTTTC.

This clone was detected once. The chain joins TRBV10-3 to TRBJ1-2; a weak D match, TRBD1 (5 bases). The CDR3 consists of 12 residues. The V gene lost 4 bases and the J gene lost 6 bases, with 9 bases spanning the gap. Germline CDR1 reads ENHRY; CDR2 reads SYGVKD. Here the CDR3 reads CAISVGGDGYTF. CDR3 DNA sequence: TGTGCCATCAGTGTAGGAGGGGATGGCTACACCTTC.

This rearrangement joins TRBV7-6 to TRBJ2-7, with D possibly being TRBD1 (6 bases). Germline V gene lookup returns CDR1 SGHVS and CDR2 FNYEAQ. This CDR3 spans 15 amino acids. The V gene lost 0 bases and the J gene lost 2 bases, with 11 bases spanning the gap. The CDR3 sequence is CASSLAAGVAYEQYF. In DNA form, the CDR3 reads TGTGCCAGCAGCTTAGCGGCAGGGGTCGCCTACGAGCAGTACTTC.

This chain connects TRBV6-6 to TRBJ1-2; TRBD1 is a possible D gene (6 bases). The germline CDR1 and CDR2 sequences are MNHNY and SVGAGI (reference sequence). With 0 bases removed from V and 4 bases from J, the gap between germline ends came to 15 bases. The CDR3 has 16 amino acids. CDR3 coding DNA: TGTGCCAGCAGTTACTCCCCCGGACAGCCGCCCTATGGCTACACCTTC. Residues: CASSYSPGQPPYGYTF.

This clone was recorded only once. The chain carries TRBV10-2 and TRBJ2-2; 8 nucleotides agree with TRBD1. V lost 7 bases to trimming and J lost 5 bases; unmatched junction nucleotides: 6. This CDR3 region has 14 residues. CDR1 is WSHSY and CDR2 is SAAADI in the germline V gene. CDR3 nucleotide sequence: TGCGCCAGCATTTCAGGGGGCAGGACCGGGGAGCTGTTTTTT. It encodes CASISGGRTGELFF.

The chain carries TRBV6-5 and TRBJ2-1; 8 bases are a match to TRBD2. The CDR3 runs 15 residues. CDR1 is MNHEY and CDR2 is SVGAGI in the germline V gene. Losses at the gene ends were 6 bases for V and 4 bases for J; bases not matched to a gene: 8. Here the CDR3 reads CASRLLAEGYNEQFF. DNA for the CDR3: TGTGCCAGCAGGCTACTAGCGGAAGGATACAATGAGCAGTTCTTC.

This rearrangement joins TRBV6-4 to TRBJ2-1, with 10 bases matching TRBD2. J lost 6 bases, V lost 3 bases, and 2 bases had no gene match. The CDR3 has 14 amino acids. Germline CDR1 reads MRHNA; CDR2 reads SNTAGT. The CDR3 region is CASSEGTSVNEQFF. As DNA, the CDR3 is TGTGCCAGCAGTGAAGGGACTAGCGTCAATGAGCAGTTCTTC.

The CDR3 DNA is TGTGCCAGCAGCTTAGCGCTAACCGGGAGGGAGACCCAGTACTTC. Protein: CASSLALTGRETQYF. V usage is TRBV7-2 and J usage is TRBJ2-5, with 7 bases matching TRBD2. Germline values: CDR1 SGHTA, CDR2 FQGNSA. This CDR3 spans 15 amino acids. V lost 0 bases, J lost 5 bases, and 6 bases stayed unmatched.